These 16 T cell receptor beta chains were all obtained from the same sample, sequenced in a study of T-cell memory formation after mild COVID-19. TCRdb re-derived calls from the 5' RACE reads in MiXCR, one entry per CDR3 protein. The sample consists of almost 350,000 distinct CDR3 sequences, more than 20% of them appearing once. Source material: PBMCs or a T cell subset sorted from them (not recorded which). These receptors came from a man between 18 and 29 years old who had mild COVID-19 (a few samples of this study predate the infection). Cell type and time point are not known.

J is TRBJ2-1 and V is TRBV7-3, with D tentatively TRBD1 (6 bases). V lost 1 base, J lost 7 bases, and 11 bases lay in between. This CDR3 is built from 14 residues. Germline CDR1 and CDR2: SGHTA and FQGTGA. The CDR3 DNA follows: TGTGCCAGCAGCTTAAATCCTCAGGGGAATGAGCAGTTCTTC. Protein: CASSLNPQGNEQFF. Full variable domain (rest looked up from reference TRBV7-3 and TRBJ2-1): GAGVSQTPSNKVTEKGKYVELRCDPISGHTALYWYRQSLGQGPEFLIYFQGTGAADDSGLPNDRFFAVRPEGSVSTLKIQRTERGDSAVYLCASSLNPQGNEQFFGPGTRLTVL.

This chain uses TRBV29-1 with TRBJ1-2; TRBD1 aligns across 7 bases. The junction had 5 bases not matched to a gene; V was cut back by 4 bases and J by 3 bases. Germline-derived CDR1 and CDR2 are SQVTM and ANQGSEA. The CDR3 is 13 residues long. CDR3 sequence (DNA): TGCAGCGTTGTCGCAGGGGGGTACTATGGCTACACCTTC. Its protein product is CSVVAGGYYGYTF.

This clonotype was detected a few times. The chain is built from TRBV7-8 and TRBJ2-2, with a possible D match to TRBD1 (6 bases). The CDR3 is 15 residues long. Trimming removed 1 base at V and 6 bases at J, with 12 bases between. Germline V gene data show CDR1 as SGHVS and CDR2 as FQNEAQ. The CDR3 spells CASSLGPGASGELFF. DNA of the CDR3: TGTGCCAGCAGCTTAGGTCCAGGGGCGTCCGGGGAGCTGTTTTTT.

The gene calls are TRBV24-1 and TRBJ2-1; the match to TRBD1 covers 11 bases. CDR3 length: 15 residues. J gave up 7 bases and V 3 bases, and 4 bases lay outside the gene matches. Germline loops: CDR1 KGHDR, CDR2 SFDVKD. The CDR3 DNA follows: TGTGCCACCAGTGATGGACAGGGGGCCAGGAATGAGCAGTTCTTC. This translates into CATSDGQGARNEQFF.

This chain joins TRBV7-2 and TRBJ2-2, with D possibly called TRBD1 or TRBD2 (5 bases each). The germline gives CDR1 SGHTA, CDR2 FQGNSA. Trimming removed 5 bases from V and 0 bases from J, with 10 bases in between. This CDR3 is built from 15 residues. The CDR3 protein is CASSRDPTNTGELFF. The CDR3 DNA follows: TGTGCCAGCAGCAGGGACCCCACGAACACCGGGGAGCTGTTTTTT. Using reference TRBV7-2 and TRBJ2-2 for the parts outside the CDR3, the full variable domain is GAGVSQSPSNKVTEKGKDVELRCDPISGHTALYWYRQSLGQGLEFLIYFQGNSAPDKSGLPSDRFSAERTGGSVSTLTIQRTQQEDSAVYLCASSRDPTNTGELFFGEGSRLTVL.

In this sample, this clonotype turned up a few times. V gene TRBV10-3 combines with J gene TRBJ1-1; D is possibly TRBD1 (5 bases). V gave up 7 bases and J gave up 3 bases, with 15 bases separating them. In germline, CDR1 is ENHRY, CDR2 SYGVKD. CDR3 size: 14 residues. CDR3 DNA sequence: TGTGCCATCACTGGGCAGGGTGGATACACTGAAGCTTTCTTT. Its translation is CAITGQGGYTEAFF.

This clonotype was seen many times. The chain couples TRBV20-1 to TRBJ2-3; no reliable D call. Germline CDR1 DFQATT, CDR2 SNEGSKA (reference sequence). CDR3 size: 13 residues. Trimming stripped 1 base from V and 3 bases from J, with 8 bases between. The CDR3 DNA is TGCAGTGCTAGAGTGCCAGCTACAGATACGCAGTATTTT. This sequence encodes CSARVPATDTQYF.

This clonotype was detected a few times. The chain has TRBV12-2 and TRBJ2-7; TRBD2, the D gene given by the table, was not confirmed from the DNA. TRBV12-2 is deemed a pseudogene. The CDR3 covers 16 residues. CDR3 nucleotides: TGTGCAAGTCGCTTAATGAATAGCGGGGGGGCCTACGAGCAGTACGTC. Translated, it gives CASRLMNSGGAYEQYV.

The chain has TRBV12-3 or TRBV12-4 and TRBJ1-1; D call uncertain. Trimming shortened V by 7 bases and J by 5 bases, and 14 bases separated the two germline ends. The CDR3 is 13 residues long. The CDR3 nucleotides are TGTGCCAGCACACGGGCGACGGCGACTGAAGCTTTCTTT. This sequence encodes CASTRATATEAFF.

The chain couples TRBV20-1 to TRBJ1-2; tentative D call: TRBD1 (5 bases). Germline CDR1 is DFQATT and CDR2 is SNEGSKA (reference sequence). V lost 1 base to trimming and J lost 0 bases, with 6 bases between them. The CDR3 extends over 13 amino acids. The CDR3, as DNA: TGCAGTGCTAGAGGAGGGGCTAACTATGGCTACACCTTC. Its translation is CSARGGANYGYTF.

The chain recombines TRBV5-1 with TRBJ2-3; a possible D gene is TRBD1 (5 bases). This CDR3 contains 16 residues. Germline CDR1 reads SGHRS; CDR2 reads YFSETQ. V was trimmed by 0 bases and J by 0 bases, leaving 11 bases between them. This CDR3 reads CASSLAQGRSTDTQYF. Here the CDR3 DNA reads TGCGCCAGCAGCTTGGCCCAGGGAAGGAGCACAGATACGCAGTATTTT.

The V call is TRBV5-4, the J call TRBJ2-3, with D hard to call. Germline loops: CDR1 SGHNT, CDR2 YYREEE (reference sequence). The CDR3 runs 13 residues. CDR3 in DNA: TGTGCGACCAGACTGGGGAGCACAGATACGCAGTATTTT. This translates into CATRLGSTDTQYF. The full variable domain, rest sourced from reference TRBV5-4 and TRBJ2-3, is ETGVTQSPTHLIKTRGQQVTLRCSSQSGHNTVSWYQQALGQGPQFIFQYYREEENGRGNFPPRFSGLQFPNYSSELNVNALELDDSALYLCATRLGSTDTQYFGPGTRLTVL.

This clonotype was counted a few times. The rearrangement uses TRBV7-2 and TRBJ1-2, with 11 bases aligning to TRBD1. V shed 0 bases and J 3 bases; nucleotides not matched to a gene: 3. CDR1 is SGHTA and CDR2 is FQGNSA in the germline V gene. The CDR3 covers 16 residues. The CDR3 DNA reads as TGTGCCAGCAGCTTAGCTGGGACAGGGGGTGACTATGGCTACACCTTC. This gives the protein CASSLAGTGGDYGYTF.

The sample holds many counts of this clonotype. This rearrangement joins TRBV27 to TRBJ1-5, with 7 bases that match TRBD1. The J segment lost 2 bases and the V segment lost 3 bases, leaving 1 base of the junction unmatched. The germline V gene has CDR1 MNHEY and CDR2 SMNVEV (reference sequence). CDR3 length: 14 amino acids. Here the CDR3 DNA reads TGTGCCAGCAGTTTTGGACAGGGCAATCAGCCCCAGCATTTT. Translated, it gives CASSFGQGNQPQHF.

This chain links TRBV24-1 with TRBJ2-2; 9 bases align to TRBD1. Losses at the gene ends were 6 bases for V and 6 bases for J; bases not matched to a gene: 13. CDR1 and CDR2 (germline): KGHDR, SFDVKD. The CDR3 contains 17 residues. CDR3 coding DNA: TGTGCCACCAGTCTAAACCCGGGACAGGGCGGTCCCGGGGAGCTGTTTTTT. This gives the protein CATSLNPGQGGPGELFF.

A few counts support this clonotype. This chain links TRBV11-2 with TRBJ2-1; 9 bases are shared with TRBD1. From germline, CDR1 is SGHAT and CDR2 FQNNGV. The V and J ends lost 4 bases and 8 bases, in that order; junction bases with no gene match: 3. The CDR3 has 13 residues. CDR3 loop: CASSWGQGDEQFF. The CDR3 DNA is TGTGCCAGCAGCTGGGGACAGGGCGATGAGCAGTTCTTC. Full variable domain (missing parts from reference TRBV11-2 and TRBJ2-1): EAGVAQSPRYKIIEKRQSVAFWCNPISGHATLYWYQQILGQGPKLLIQFQNNGVVDDSQLPKDRFSAERLKGVDSTLKIQPAKLEDSAVYLCASSWGQGDEQFFGPGTRLTVL.